Listed here are 29 T cell receptor beta chains from one sample, sequenced in a study of T cells after yellow fever vaccination. TCRdb analysed the 5' RACE reads with MiXCR anew, one entry per CDR3 protein. Among roughly 60,000 distinct CDR3 sequences listed, approximately 7% were seen once. The sequencing used CD8+ T cells sorted from PBMCs, collected on the day of the first yellow fever vaccination. The origin of the receptors is a man younger than 30 who received the YFV17D yellow fever vaccine.

This clonotype was observed at least ten times. This sequence joins TRBV27 and TRBJ1-5; possibly TRBD1 for D (6 bases). V was cut by 4 bases and J by 7 bases, with 23 bases left in between. Germline V CDR1 and CDR2: MNHEY, SMNVEV (reference sequence). This CDR3 comprises 17 residues. The CDR3: CASSSLQVQGLEQPQHF. The CDR3 region has the DNA TGTGCCAGCAGTTCGCTACAAGTACAGGGTTTGGAGCAGCCCCAGCATTTT.

This clonotype has only a few counts. V is TRBV20-1 and J is TRBJ2-2; D gene uncertain. This CDR3 is 12 amino acids long. CDR1 is DFQATT and CDR2 is SNEGSKA in the germline V gene (reference sequence). V lost 3 bases, J lost 7 bases, and 9 bases lay in between. The CDR3 here is CSASQPLGELFF. CDR3 bases: TGCAGTGCTAGTCAACCGCTCGGGGAGCTGTTTTTT.

The rearrangement links TRBV6-5 to TRBJ1-5; D is uncertain. V lost 2 bases and J lost 6, with 8 bases in between. Germline-derived CDR1 and CDR2 are MNHEY and SVGAGI. The CDR3 length is 13 residues. The DNA for the CDR3 is TGTGCCAGCAGTTACCGGGGAGGTCAGCCCCAGCATTTT. It codes for CASSYRGGQPQHF.

This clonotype showed up many times. This sequence joins TRBV11-1 and TRBJ2-1; D is uncertain. Looked up from germline, CDR1 is SGHAT and CDR2 is FQDESV (reference sequence). V dropped 5 bases and J dropped 6 bases, with 5 bases sitting between them. The CDR3 length is 11 residues. The CDR3 loop reads CASSVINEQFF. The CDR3 DNA is TGTGCCAGCAGCGTTATCAATGAGCAGTTCTTC.

This clonotype was observed a handful of times. The rearrangement uses TRBV7-9 and TRBJ2-7, with a tentative D call TRBD2 (5 bases). This CDR3 region has 14 residues. Germline V gene data show CDR1 as SEHNR and CDR2 as FQNEAQ (reference sequence). V was cut by 3 bases and J by 2 bases, with 11 bases left in between. The CDR3 protein is CASSFPRETYEQYF. The CDR3 DNA is TGTGCCAGCAGCTTCCCGAGGGAGACCTACGAGCAGTACTTC.

This clonotype was observed a few times. V and J are TRBV20-1 and TRBJ1-5; the D gene is possibly TRBD1 (5 bases). This CDR3 comprises 15 residues. V lost 2 bases, J lost 6 bases, and 17 bases lay in between. Germline loops: CDR1 DFQATT, CDR2 SNEGSKA (reference sequence). In nucleotides, the CDR3 is TGCAGTGCTAGAAATTTAGGGACCCGAGGTCAGCCCCAGCATTTT. This codes for CSARNLGTRGQPQHF.

There are a few counts of this clonotype. The rearrangement links TRBV12-3 or TRBV12-4 to TRBJ1-2, with D maybe TRBD1 (6 bases). The CDR3 spans 20 residues. The germline V and J ends were trimmed by 6 bases and 3 bases, with 32 bases remaining between them. For the CDR3, the DNA is TGTGCCAGCAGCCTGTGGGGGGCTGTAGGGGGTTCGTCAGGCCACTATGGCTACACCTTC. Amino acid sequence: CASSLWGAVGGSSGHYGYTF.

In its sample, this clonotype was seen many times. The chain carries TRBV4-1 and TRBJ2-7, with 7 bases identical to TRBD1. Trimming at V came to 0 bases and at J to 2 bases, leaving 7 bases not matched to a gene. The CDR3 extends over 16 amino acids. Per germline, CDR1 MGHRA and CDR2 YSYEKL. The CDR3 DNA reads as TGCGCCAGCAGCCAAGACCCCAGGGGGACCACCTACGAGCAGTACTTC. It codes for CASSQDPRGTTYEQYF.

There are many counts of this clonotype. V usage is TRBV15 and J usage is TRBJ1-4; TRBD1 is a possible D gene (5 bases). The CDR3 is 15 amino acids. Germline V lookup: CDR1 LNHNV, CDR2 YYDKDF (reference sequence). The V end lost 0 bases, the J end lost 9 bases, and 14 bases lay between the germline ends. CDR3 loop: CATSRELGDRKKLFF. The CDR3 DNA sequence: TGTGCCACCAGCAGAGAACTCGGGGACCGGAAAAAACTGTTTTTT. Based on the CDR3 plus reference TRBV15 and TRBJ1-4, the full variable domain is DAMVIQNPRYQVTQFGKPVTLSCSQTLNHNVMYWYQQKSSQAPKLLFHYYDKDFNNEADTPDNFQSRRPNTSFCFLDIRSPGLGDTAMYLCATSRELGDRKKLFFGSGTQLSVL.

The gene calls are TRBV5-1 and TRBJ2-1; D call uncertain. The CDR3 consists of 16 residues. CDR1 is SGHRS and CDR2 is YFSETQ in the germline V gene. With 2 bases removed from V and 3 bases from J, the gap between germline ends came to 15 bases. The CDR3 DNA is TGCGCCAGCAGCTTAACCGGCCGGTTGGTCTACAATGAGCAGTTCTTC. Residues: CASSLTGRLVYNEQFF.

The gene calls are TRBV29-1 and TRBJ2-3; 10 bases line up with TRBD2. V shed 4 bases and J 2 bases; nucleotides not matched to a gene: 9. Looked up from germline, CDR1 is SQVTM and CDR2 is ANQGSEA. The CDR3 runs to 16 residues. The CDR3 here is CSVVRAGGPTTDTQYF. The CDR3, as DNA: TGCAGCGTTGTAAGAGCGGGGGGGCCAACCACAGATACGCAGTATTTT.

In its sample, this clonotype was seen a few times. The rearrangement uses TRBV10-3 and TRBJ2-7, with 9 positions matching TRBD1. The CDR3 has 19 residues. Germline-derived CDR1 and CDR2 are ENHRY and SYGVKD. Trimming took 0 bases from V and 3 from J; bases not matched to a gene: 15. CDR3 in DNA: TGTGCCATCAGTGAGTCGGGGACAGGGAGACATAAACCCTACTACGAGCAGTACTTC. Translating gives CAISESGTGRHKPYYEQYF.

There are a few counts of this clonotype. The chain recombines TRBV23-1 with TRBJ1-5, with D possibly TRBD1 on 5 matching bases. TRBV23-1 has ORF status, its function being uncertain. With 6 bases removed from V and 2 bases from J, the gap between germline ends came to 17 bases. This CDR3 has 16 amino acids. This chain's CDR3 is CASRELQGSGNQPQHF. CDR3 DNA: TGCGCCAGCAGGGAACTGCAGGGTAGCGGCAATCAGCCCCAGCATTTT.

J is TRBJ1-6 and V is TRBV21-1; the D segment call TRBD1 is taken from the table without a DNA check. TRBV21-1 is a recognized pseudogene. The CDR3 has 20 residues. CDR3 sequence: CASTPSHRQGRTIYNSPLHF. In DNA form, the CDR3 reads TGTGCCAGCACCCCAAGCCATAGACAGGGGAGGACGATTTACAATTCACCCCTCCACTTT.

This clonotype was seen many times. The V and J genes are TRBV27 and TRBJ2-3; 7 nucleotides match TRBD1. Germline V gene lookup returns CDR1 MNHEY and CDR2 SMNVEV (reference sequence). Losses at the gene ends were 1 base for V and 1 base for J; bases not matched to a gene: 8. The length of the CDR3 is 17 residues. The CDR3 reads CASSLFSTGAGTDTQYF. The DNA of the CDR3 is TGTGCCAGCAGTTTATTTTCCACAGGGGCCGGCACAGATACGCAGTATTTT.

The rearrangement links TRBV27 to TRBJ1-2, with a tentative D call TRBD1 (5 bases). In germline, CDR1 is MNHEY, CDR2 SMNVEV (reference sequence). This CDR3 is 19 amino acids long. V lost 6 bases, J lost 0 bases, and 26 bases lay in between. CDR3 bases: TGTGCCAGCAGACCCTTAAAGGGGCAGGGTGCCCTAGCTAACTATGGCTACACCTTC. This gives the protein CASRPLKGQGALANYGYTF.

This clonotype has just a few counts. This chain joins TRBV6-6 and TRBJ2-1; no clear D gene. The V end was cut by 9 bases, the J end by 5 bases, with 5 bases between. The CDR3 loop spans 10 amino acids. Germline values: CDR1 MNHNY, CDR2 SVGAGI (reference sequence). The CDR3 region is CASGDNEQFF. CDR3 in DNA: TGTGCCAGTGGGGACAATGAGCAGTTCTTC.

This clonotype was detected only a few times. The rearrangement joins TRBV20-1 to TRBJ1-1; D might be TRBD1 (5 bases). V lost 4 bases, J lost 0 bases, and 21 bases lay in between. CDR3 length: 17 residues. From germline, CDR1 is DFQATT and CDR2 SNEGSKA (reference sequence). Here the CDR3 DNA reads TGCAGTGCTAAAGGGCCGGCGGCAGGGCCCATGAACACTGAAGCTTTCTTT. This encodes CSAKGPAAGPMNTEAFF.

This clonotype was picked up many times. The V gene is TRBV20-1, the J gene TRBJ2-7; D is uncertain. Germline loops: CDR1 DFQATT, CDR2 SNEGSKA (reference sequence). The V end lost 7 bases, the J end lost 0 bases, and 13 bases lay between the germline ends. There are 13 residues in the CDR3. The CDR3 region is CSVMAALSYEQYF. CDR3 bases: TGCAGTGTTATGGCAGCCCTCTCCTACGAGCAGTACTTC.

Many counts were recorded for this clonotype. The V call is TRBV20-1, the J call TRBJ2-3; maybe TRBD1 (5 bases). From germline, CDR1 is DFQATT and CDR2 SNEGSKA (reference sequence). The length of the CDR3 is 15 residues. Between the trimmed V and J ends, which lost 6 bases and 0 bases, there was a span of 16 bases. The CDR3 DNA reads TGCAGTGCACCTAGACAGATTTCTAGCACAGATACGCAGTATTTT. Protein product: CSAPRQISSTDTQYF.

This chain uses TRBV19 with TRBJ1-1, with D possibly being TRBD1 (5 bases). This CDR3 has 11 amino acids. Per the germline V gene, CDR1 is LNHDA and CDR2 is SQIVND (reference sequence). Deletions cut 4 bases from V and 9 bases from J, with 9 bases between. The CDR3 coding sequence is TGTGCCAGTAGTACAGGGATACAAGCTTTCTTT. Amino acids: CASSTGIQAFF.

This sequence joins TRBV11-2 and TRBJ2-3, with D unclear. The CDR3 runs 14 residues. Germline V gives CDR1 SGHAT, CDR2 FQNNGV. V lost 1 base to trimming and J lost 1 base, with 6 bases between them. The CDR3 here is CASSLAPGTDTQYF. The CDR3 bases are TGTGCCAGCAGCTTAGCGCCAGGCACAGATACGCAGTATTTT.

This clonotype was observed many times. The chain joins TRBV4-1 to TRBJ2-1; D is unresolved. V gave up 0 bases and J gave up 0 bases, with 9 bases separating them. The CDR3 is 16 residues long. CDR1 is MGHRA and CDR2 is YSYEKL in the germline V gene. The CDR3 DNA sequence: TGCGCCAGCAGCCAAGAAACAGAGAGCTCCTACAATGAGCAGTTCTTC. Its translation is CASSQETESSYNEQFF.

This chain uses TRBV5-1 with TRBJ2-1, with 12 bases identical to TRBD2. The CDR3 has 16 amino acids. With 4 bases clipped from V and 1 base from J, the junction kept 3 bases outside the gene matches. Germline values: CDR1 SGHRS, CDR2 YFSETQ. The CDR3 coding sequence is TGCGCCAGCAGCGTAGGACTAGCGGGGTCCTACAATGAGCAGTTCTTC. As protein: CASSVGLAGSYNEQFF.

This chain joins TRBV6-2 or TRBV6-3 and TRBJ2-3, with 10 nucleotides matching TRBD1. The germline gives CDR1 MNHEY, CDR2 SVGEGT. CDR3 length: 14 residues. Losses at the gene ends were 10 bases for V and 3 bases for J; bases not matched to a gene: 7. The CDR3 sequence is CATTTGGMTDTQYF. CDR3 in DNA: TGTGCCACCACGACAGGGGGCATGACAGATACGCAGTATTTT.

This clonotype has more than one count but fewer than ten. The chain combines TRBV29-1 with TRBJ1-2; D is uncertain. Germline CDR1 is SQVTM and CDR2 is ANQGSEA. The CDR3 sequence is 14 residues long. Trimming pared 1 base from V and 5 bases from J, leaving 14 bases between. CDR3: CSVEGGRGAYGYTF. DNA for the CDR3: TGCAGCGTTGAAGGAGGGCGGGGAGCTTATGGCTACACCTTC.

The chain is built from TRBV28 and TRBJ2-7; weak D call: TRBD1 (6 bases). The CDR3 is made up of 14 amino acids. The germline V gene has CDR1 MDHEN and CDR2 SYDVKM. V was clipped by 5 bases and J by 2 bases, with 13 bases between them. CDR3 nucleotide sequence: TGTGCCAGCAGTCCCAAACAGGGCCCCTACGAGCAGTACGTC. This translates into CASSPKQGPYEQYV.

This clonotype appeared many times. The genes are TRBV7-6 and TRBJ2-7, with D perhaps matching TRBD2 (5 bases). The CDR3 has 13 residues. Germline assignment: CDR1 SGHVS and CDR2 FNYEAQ. Trimming pared 4 bases from V and 5 bases from J, leaving 12 bases between. In DNA form, the CDR3 reads TGTGCCAGCAGCTCCGGAGGAGTTAACGAGCAGTACTTC. Translating gives CASSSGGVNEQYF.

This clonotype has at least ten counts. The rearrangement links TRBV6-5 to TRBJ2-1; 7 positions agree with TRBD2. After removal of 2 bases from V and 6 bases from J, the junction contained 7 bases not matched to a gene. The length of the CDR3 is 15 residues. Germline-derived CDR1 and CDR2 are MNHEY and SVGAGI. This chain's CDR3 is CASSYPGWGGNEQFF. The CDR3 DNA follows: TGTGCCAGCAGTTACCCCGGGTGGGGGGGCAATGAGCAGTTCTTC.